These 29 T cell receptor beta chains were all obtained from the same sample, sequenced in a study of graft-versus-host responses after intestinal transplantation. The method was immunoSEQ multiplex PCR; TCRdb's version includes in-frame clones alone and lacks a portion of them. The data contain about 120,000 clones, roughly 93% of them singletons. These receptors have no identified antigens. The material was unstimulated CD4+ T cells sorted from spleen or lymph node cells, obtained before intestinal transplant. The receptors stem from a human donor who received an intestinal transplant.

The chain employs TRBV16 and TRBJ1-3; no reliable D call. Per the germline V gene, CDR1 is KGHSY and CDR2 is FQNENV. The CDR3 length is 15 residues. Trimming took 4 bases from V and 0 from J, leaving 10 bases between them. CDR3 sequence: CASSLDPRSGNTIYF. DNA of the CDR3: TGTGCCAGCAGCCTCGACCCTCGCTCTGGAAACACCATATATTTT.

The CDR3 bases are TGCAGCGCACCCCGGGACGGAGCCTTCATGAACACTGAAGCTTTCTTT. Protein product: CSAPRDGAFMNTEAFF. This chain joins TRBV29-1 and TRBJ1-1, with D perhaps TRBD1 (5 bases). Trimming removed 7 bases from V and 0 bases from J, with 21 bases in between. This CDR3 spans 16 amino acids. CDR1 and CDR2 from the germline V gene are SQVTM and ANQGSEA.

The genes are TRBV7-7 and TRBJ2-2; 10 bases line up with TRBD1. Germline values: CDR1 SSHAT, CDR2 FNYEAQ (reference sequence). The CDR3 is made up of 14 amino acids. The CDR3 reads CGTGTGVNTGELFF. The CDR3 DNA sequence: TGTGGGACCGGGACAGGGGTCAACACCGGGGAGCTGTTTTTT.

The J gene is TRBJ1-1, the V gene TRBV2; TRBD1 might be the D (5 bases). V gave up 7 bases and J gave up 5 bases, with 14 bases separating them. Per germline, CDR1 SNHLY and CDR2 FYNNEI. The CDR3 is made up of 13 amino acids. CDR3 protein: CASKGSPTTEAFF. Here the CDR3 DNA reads TGTGCCAGCAAGGGGTCTCCGACTACTGAAGCTTTCTTT. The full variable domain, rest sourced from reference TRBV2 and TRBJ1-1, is EPEVTQTPSHQVTQMGQEVILRCVPISNHLYFYWYRQILGQKVEFLVSFYNNEISEKSEIFDDQFSVERPDGSNFTLKIRSTKLEDSAMYFCASKGSPTTEAFFGQGTRLTVV.

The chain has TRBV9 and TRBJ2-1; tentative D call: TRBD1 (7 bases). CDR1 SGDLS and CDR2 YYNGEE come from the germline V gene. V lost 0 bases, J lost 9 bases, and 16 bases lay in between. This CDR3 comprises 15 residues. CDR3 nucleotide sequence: TGTGCCAGCAGCGTAGAGGTCAGGGGGGAGAGTGAGCAGTTCTTC. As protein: CASSVEVRGESEQFF.

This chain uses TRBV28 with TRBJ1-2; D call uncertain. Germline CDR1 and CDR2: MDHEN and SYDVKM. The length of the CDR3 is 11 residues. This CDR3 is CGARGRYGYTF. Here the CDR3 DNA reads TGTGGAGCCCGAGGGAGGTATGGCTACACCTTC.

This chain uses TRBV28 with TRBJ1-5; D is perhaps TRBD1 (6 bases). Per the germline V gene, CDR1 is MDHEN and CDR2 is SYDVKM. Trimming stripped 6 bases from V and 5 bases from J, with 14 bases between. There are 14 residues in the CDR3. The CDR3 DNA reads TGTGCCAGCAGCCAGGACAGACCGGATCAGCCCCAGCATTTT. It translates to CASSQDRPDQPQHF.

Here the CDR3 reads CASSNRDSSEQYF. For the CDR3, the DNA is TGTGCCAGCAGTAACCGGGACAGCTCAGAGCAGTACTTC. V usage is TRBV6-1 and J usage is TRBJ2-7, with 7 bases that match TRBD1. The CDR3 runs 13 residues. Germline V gives CDR1 MNHNS, CDR2 SASEGT. Trimming at V came to 5 bases and at J to 7 bases, leaving 8 bases not matched to a gene.

The CDR3, as DNA: TGTGCTAGTGGTTTGGTAGGAAGTCTAGCGGGACCAGCCGAGCAGTACTTC. This gives the protein CASGLVGSLAGPAEQYF. This chain joins TRBV12-5 and TRBJ2-7; 9 bases align to TRBD2. J lost 6 bases, V lost 0 bases, and 12 bases had no gene match. Germline CDR1 and CDR2: LGHNT and FRNRAP. This CDR3 has 17 amino acids.

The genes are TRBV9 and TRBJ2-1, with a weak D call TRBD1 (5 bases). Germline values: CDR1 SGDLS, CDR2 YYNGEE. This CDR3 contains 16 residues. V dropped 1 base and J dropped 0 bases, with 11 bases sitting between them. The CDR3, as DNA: TGTGCCAGCAGCGTATATCAGGGTAGCTCCTACAATGAGCAGTTCTTC. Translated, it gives CASSVYQGSSYNEQFF. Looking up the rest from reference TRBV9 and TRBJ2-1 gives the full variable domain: DSGVTQTPKHLITATGQRVTLRCSPRSGDLSVYWYQQSLDQGLQFLIQYYNGEERAKGNILERFSAQQFPDLHSELNLSSLELGDSALYFCASSVYQGSSYNEQFFGPGTRLTVL.

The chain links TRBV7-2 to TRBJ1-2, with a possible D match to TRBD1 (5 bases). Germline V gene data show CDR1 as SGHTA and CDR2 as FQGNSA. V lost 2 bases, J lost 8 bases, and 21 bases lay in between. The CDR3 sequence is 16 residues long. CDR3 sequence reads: CASSLNFALRAGGYTF. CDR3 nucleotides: TGTGCCAGCAGCTTAAATTTCGCCCTCAGGGCAGGGGGCTACACCTTC.

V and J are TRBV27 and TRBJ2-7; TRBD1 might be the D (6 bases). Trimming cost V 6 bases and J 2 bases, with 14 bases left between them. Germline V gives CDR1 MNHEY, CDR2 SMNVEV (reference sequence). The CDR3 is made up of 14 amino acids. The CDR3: CASSPRGGTYEQYF. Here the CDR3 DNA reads TGTGCCAGCAGCCCTAGAGGGGGTACCTACGAGCAGTACTTC.

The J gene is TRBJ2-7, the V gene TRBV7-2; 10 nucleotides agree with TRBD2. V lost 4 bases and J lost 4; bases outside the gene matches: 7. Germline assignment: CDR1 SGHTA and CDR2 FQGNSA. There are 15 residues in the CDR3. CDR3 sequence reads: CASSYLAGELYEQYF. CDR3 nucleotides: TGTGCCAGCAGCTATCTAGCGGGAGAGTTATACGAGCAGTACTTC.

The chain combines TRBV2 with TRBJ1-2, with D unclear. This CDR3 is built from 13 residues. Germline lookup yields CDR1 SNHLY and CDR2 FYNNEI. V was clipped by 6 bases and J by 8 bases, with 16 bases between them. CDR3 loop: CASRDTRMDGYTF. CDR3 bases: TGTGCCAGCAGAGACACTCGGATGGACGGCTACACCTTC.

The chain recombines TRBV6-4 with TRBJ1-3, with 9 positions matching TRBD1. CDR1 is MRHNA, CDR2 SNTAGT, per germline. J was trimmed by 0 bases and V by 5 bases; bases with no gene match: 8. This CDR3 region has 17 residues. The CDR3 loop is CASSCPGQGYSGNTIYF. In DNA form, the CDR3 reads TGTGCCAGCAGTTGTCCGGGACAGGGCTACTCTGGAAACACCATATATTTT.

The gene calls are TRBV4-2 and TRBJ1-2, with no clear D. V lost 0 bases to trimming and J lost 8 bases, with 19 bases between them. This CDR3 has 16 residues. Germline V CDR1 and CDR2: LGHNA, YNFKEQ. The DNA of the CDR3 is TGTGCCAGCAGCCAAGATTCTGGACGGACCCCCTACGGCTACACCTTC. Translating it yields CASSQDSGRTPYGYTF.

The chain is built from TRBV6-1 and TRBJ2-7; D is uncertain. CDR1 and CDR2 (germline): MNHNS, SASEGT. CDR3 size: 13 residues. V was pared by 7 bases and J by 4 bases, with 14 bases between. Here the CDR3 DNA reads TGTGCCAGCAATAGGGAAGTCACTTACGAGCAGTACTTC. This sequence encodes CASNREVTYEQYF.

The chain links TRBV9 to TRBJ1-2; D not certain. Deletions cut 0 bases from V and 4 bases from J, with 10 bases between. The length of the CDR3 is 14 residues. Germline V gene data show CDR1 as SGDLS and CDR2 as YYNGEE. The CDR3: CASSVDAPPYGYTF. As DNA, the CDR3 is TGTGCCAGCAGCGTAGATGCGCCCCCCTATGGCTACACCTTC.

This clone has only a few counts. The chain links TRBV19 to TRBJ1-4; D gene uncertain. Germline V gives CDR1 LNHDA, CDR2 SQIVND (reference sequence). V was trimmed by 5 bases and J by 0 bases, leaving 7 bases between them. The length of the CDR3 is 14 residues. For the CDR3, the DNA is TGTGCCAGTAGTGGGAAAGCAACTAATGAAAAACTGTTTTTT. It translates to CASSGKATNEKLFF.

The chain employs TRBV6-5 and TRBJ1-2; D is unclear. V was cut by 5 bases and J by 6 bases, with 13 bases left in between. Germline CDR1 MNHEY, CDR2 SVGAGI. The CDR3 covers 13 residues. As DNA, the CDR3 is TGTGCCAGCAGTGTAGACGAAGGGAATGGCTACACCTTC. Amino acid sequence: CASSVDEGNGYTF.

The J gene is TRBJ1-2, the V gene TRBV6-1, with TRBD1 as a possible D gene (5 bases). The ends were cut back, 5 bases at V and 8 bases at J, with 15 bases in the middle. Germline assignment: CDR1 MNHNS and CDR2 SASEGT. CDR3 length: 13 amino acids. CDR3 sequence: CASSSAGGRGYTF. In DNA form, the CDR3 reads TGTGCCAGCAGTTCCGCGGGGGGTCGGGGCTACACCTTC.

The CDR3 region is CAWSDGSASTDTQYF. CDR3 DNA sequence: TGTGCCTGGAGTGATGGTAGCGCCAGCACAGATACGCAGTATTTT. The V and J genes are TRBV30 and TRBJ2-3, with D possibly TRBD2 on 5 matching bases. Trimming took 1 base from V and 0 from J, leaving 11 bases between them. The CDR3 runs 15 residues. Germline CDR1 reads GTSNPN; CDR2 reads SVGIG (reference sequence).

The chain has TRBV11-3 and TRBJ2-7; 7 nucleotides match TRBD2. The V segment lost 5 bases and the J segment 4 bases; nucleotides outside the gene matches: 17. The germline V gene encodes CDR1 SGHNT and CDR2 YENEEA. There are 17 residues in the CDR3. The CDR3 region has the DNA TGTGCCAGCAGCCCGAGACTAGCAGGACGTAGACTTTACGAGCAGTACTTC. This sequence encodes CASSPRLAGRRLYEQYF.

In DNA form, the CDR3 reads TGTGCCAGCAGCCCACCGGCCAGCGGGAGGGGGGAGACCCAGTACTTC. This encodes CASSPPASGRGETQYF. The chain uses TRBV9 and TRBJ2-5, with 10 bases identical to TRBD2. The V gene's germline CDR1 is SGDLS and CDR2 YYNGEE. The CDR3 runs to 16 residues. V shed 4 bases, J shed 5 bases, and the junction held 11 bases outside the gene matches.

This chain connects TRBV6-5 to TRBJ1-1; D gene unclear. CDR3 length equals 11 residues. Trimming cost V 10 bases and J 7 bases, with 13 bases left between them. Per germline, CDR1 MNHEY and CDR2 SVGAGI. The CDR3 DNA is TGTGCCACCAGGACGCGGGGTGAAGCTTTCTTT. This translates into CATRTRGEAFF.

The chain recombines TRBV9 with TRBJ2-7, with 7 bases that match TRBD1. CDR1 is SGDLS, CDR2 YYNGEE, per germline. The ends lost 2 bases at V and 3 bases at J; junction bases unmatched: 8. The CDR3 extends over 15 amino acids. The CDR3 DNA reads TGTGCCAGCAGCGTTACCGGGACAGCCGACTACGAGCAGTACTTC. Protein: CASSVTGTADYEQYF.

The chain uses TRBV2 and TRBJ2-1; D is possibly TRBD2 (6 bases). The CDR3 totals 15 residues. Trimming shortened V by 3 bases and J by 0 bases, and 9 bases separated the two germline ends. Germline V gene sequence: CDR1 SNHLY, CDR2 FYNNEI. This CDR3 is CASSEGEASYNEQFF. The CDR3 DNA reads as TGTGCCAGCAGTGAGGGGGAGGCCTCCTACAATGAGCAGTTCTTC.

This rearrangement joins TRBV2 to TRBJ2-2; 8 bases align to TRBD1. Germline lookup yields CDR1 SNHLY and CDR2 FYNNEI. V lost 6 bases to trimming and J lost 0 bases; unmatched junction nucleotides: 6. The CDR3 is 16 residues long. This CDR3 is CASSPRTGSNTGELFF. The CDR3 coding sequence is TGTGCCAGCAGCCCCAGGACAGGGTCGAACACCGGGGAGCTGTTTTTT.

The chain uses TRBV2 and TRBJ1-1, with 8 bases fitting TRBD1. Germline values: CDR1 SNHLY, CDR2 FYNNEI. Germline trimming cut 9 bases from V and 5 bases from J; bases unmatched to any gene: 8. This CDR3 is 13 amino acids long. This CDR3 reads CASLRGPETEAFF. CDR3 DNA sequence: TGTGCCAGTCTCAGGGGGCCGGAGACTGAAGCTTTCTTT. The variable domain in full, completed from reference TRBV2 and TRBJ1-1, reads EPEVTQTPSHQVTQMGQEVILRCVPISNHLYFYWYRQILGQKVEFLVSFYNNEISEKSEIFDDQFSVERPDGSNFTLKIRSTKLEDSAMYFCASLRGPETEAFFGQGTRLTVV.